This TCR beta chain was identified during a study of CD8+CD57+ T cells in acquired aplastic anemia (dated by TCRdb to 2016 to 2019). Regarding the research as a whole: DNA extracted from sorted CD4+ and CD8+ cells had a mean of about 3.2 ug, with a range of roughly 0.18 to 27.4 ug. The research as a whole found: Approximately 31 CD8+ CDR3 sequences were found in both patients and controls but appeared to be highly expressed in patients and within the immunodominant clones of the patients. No significant difference in CD8+ Simpson's diversity was found between patients and healthy controls (P=0.060).

In the germline V gene (reference sequence), CDR1 corresponds to SEHNR and CDR2 to FQNEAQ. Including cysteine and phenylalanine, the CDR3 has 12 amino acids. The DNA shown is the 36-base CDR3, in frame from base 1. At the junction V is shortened by 1 base and J by 7 bases, with 6 bases in between. Turning to this clonotype: Its antigen remains undetermined. No quality values exist for individual bases; no much larger clone is one base distant.

The study deep-sequenced TCR repertoires of sorted CD4+ and CD8+ blood T cells from severe aplastic anemia patients and healthy subjects. Ficoll-Paque density gradient centrifugation was used to isolate peripheral blood mononuclear cells. Before DNA extraction, CD4+ and CD8+ T cells were sorted with FACS or magnetic beads. Genomic DNA was used as template for profiling of TCR beta VDJ combinations and CDR3 sequences. An Illumina HiSeq 2000 was the platform used for TCR repertoire sequencing. The authors processed their data as follows. TRBV/TRBJ rearrangement plots, CDR3 size and DJ length profiles, and Simpson's diversity index were used to assess repertoires. The immunodominant clone was defined as the most abundant DNA sequence in deep sequencing data. CDR3 amino acid sequences were screened for sharing across subjects and were compared with published repertoires and the VDJdb database. TCRdb trimmed the raw reads at Q25, called clones with MiXCR and kept productive beta chains. One record per CDR3 amino acid sequence lists the most common genes and DNA. The V and J calls and clone size are TCRdb's, not the authors'. The sample profile shows about 270,000 distinct CDR3 sequences; approximately 57% of them were found once. The biggest ten clones account for 6.5% to 10% of the sample.

The sequenced material came from sorted CD4+, CD8+, or CD8+CD57+ T cells (not recorded which) from PBMCs. This chain is built from TRBV7-9 and TRBJ2-3; the D segment cannot be called with confidence. The sequence derives from a human donor with severe aplastic anemia or a healthy control (not recorded which). The CDR3 protein sequence reads: CASSLGLNTQYF. The bases are TGTGCCAGCAGCTTAGGTTTGAATACGCAGTATTTT.